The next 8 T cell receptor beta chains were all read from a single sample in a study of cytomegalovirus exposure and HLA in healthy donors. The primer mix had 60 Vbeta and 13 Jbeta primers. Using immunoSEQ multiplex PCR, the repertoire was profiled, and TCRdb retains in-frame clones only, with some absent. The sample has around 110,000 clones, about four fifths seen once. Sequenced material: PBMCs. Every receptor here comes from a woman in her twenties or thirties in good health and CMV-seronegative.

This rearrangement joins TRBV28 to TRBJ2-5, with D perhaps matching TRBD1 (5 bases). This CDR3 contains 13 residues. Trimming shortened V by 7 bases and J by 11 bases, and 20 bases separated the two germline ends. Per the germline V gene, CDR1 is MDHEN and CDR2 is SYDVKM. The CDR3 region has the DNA TGTGCCAGCACCGTCTCTGGACATATTGAGCAGTACTTC. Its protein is CASTVSGHIEQYF.

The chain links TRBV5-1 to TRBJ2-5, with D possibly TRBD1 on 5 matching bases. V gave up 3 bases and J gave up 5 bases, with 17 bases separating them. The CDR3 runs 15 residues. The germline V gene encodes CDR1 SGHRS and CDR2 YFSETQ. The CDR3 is CASSSPGQTFETQYF. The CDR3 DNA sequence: TGCGCCAGCAGCTCACCAGGGCAGACGTTCGAGACCCAGTACTTC.

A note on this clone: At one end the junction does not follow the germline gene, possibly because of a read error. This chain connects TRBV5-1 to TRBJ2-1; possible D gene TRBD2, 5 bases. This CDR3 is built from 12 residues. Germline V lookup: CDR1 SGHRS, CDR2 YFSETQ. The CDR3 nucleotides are TGCGCCAGCAGCTTTGACTACGATGAGCAGTTCTTC. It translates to CASSFDYDEQFF.

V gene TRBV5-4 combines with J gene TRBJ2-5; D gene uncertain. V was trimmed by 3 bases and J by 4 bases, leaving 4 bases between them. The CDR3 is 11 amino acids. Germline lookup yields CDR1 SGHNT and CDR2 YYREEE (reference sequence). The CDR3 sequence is CASSSGETQYF. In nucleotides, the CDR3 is TGTGCCAGCAGCTCGGGAGAGACCCAGTACTTC.

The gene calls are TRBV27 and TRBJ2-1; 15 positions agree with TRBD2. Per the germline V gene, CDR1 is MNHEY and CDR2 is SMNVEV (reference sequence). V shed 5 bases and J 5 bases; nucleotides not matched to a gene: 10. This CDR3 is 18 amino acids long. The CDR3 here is CASSPTGLAGGGNNEQFF. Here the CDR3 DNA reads TGTGCCAGCAGTCCAACGGGACTAGCGGGAGGAGGAAACAATGAGCAGTTCTTC.

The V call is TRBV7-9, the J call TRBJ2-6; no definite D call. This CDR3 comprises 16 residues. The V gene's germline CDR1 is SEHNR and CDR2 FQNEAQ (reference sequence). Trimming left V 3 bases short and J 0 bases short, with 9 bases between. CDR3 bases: TGTGCCAGCAGCTTCGGGTCGATCTCTGGGGCCAACGTCCTGACTTTC. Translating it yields CASSFGSISGANVLTF.

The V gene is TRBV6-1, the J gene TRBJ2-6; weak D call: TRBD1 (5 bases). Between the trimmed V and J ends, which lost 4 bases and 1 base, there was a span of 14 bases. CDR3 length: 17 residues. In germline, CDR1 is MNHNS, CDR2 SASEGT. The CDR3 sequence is CASSVWLGASGANVLTF. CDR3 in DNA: TGTGCCAGCAGTGTTTGGTTAGGGGCTTCTGGGGCCAACGTCCTGACTTTC.

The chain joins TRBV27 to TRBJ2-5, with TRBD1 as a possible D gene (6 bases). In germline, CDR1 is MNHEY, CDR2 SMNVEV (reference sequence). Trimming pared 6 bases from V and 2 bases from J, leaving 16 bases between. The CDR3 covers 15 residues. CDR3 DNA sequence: TGTGCCAGCAGACCAGGACAGATACGACAAGAGACCCAGTACTTC. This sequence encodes CASRPGQIRQETQYF.